This record covers a single TCR beta chain. Its antigen is unidentified. This sample was taken from a study of T cell clones after liver transplantation. Study findings and constraints: The donor-reactive repertoire was only partly measurable in two subjects, lacking donor cells.

The CDR3 consists of 13 residues. V lost 6 bases, J lost 2 bases, and 11 bases lay in between. Germline CDR1 KGHSH, CDR2 LQKENI. CD3+CD4+ and CD3+CD8+ cells were FACS-sorted from thawed unstimulated PBMCs. Some clones are missing from TCRdb's copy, which holds only in-frame ones; the method was immunoSEQ multiplex PCR. In the table there are about 60,000 clones, 60% to 80% of which are singletons. The receptor's source is a human donor who received a liver transplant. The chain combines TRBV18 with TRBJ2-7; tentatively, D is TRBD2 (5 bases). The input for sequencing was CD4+ T cells from blood, taken before liver transplant. The CDR3 sequence is CASSPSGPYEQYF. The CDR3 DNA reads as TGTGCCAGCTCCCCGAGCGGTCCCTACGAGCAGTACTTC.